Following are 26 T cell receptor beta chains from one sample sequenced in a study of T-cell memory formation after mild COVID-19. TCRdb used MiXCR to reprocess the 5' RACE reads, holding one entry per CDR3 protein. The sample lists roughly 310,000 distinct CDR3 sequences, less than 20% occurring once. Sequencing was performed on PBMCs or a T cell subset sorted from them (not recorded which). The receptors here all came from a man in his late teens or twenties who had mild COVID-19 (a few samples of this study predate the infection). Cell type and time point are not known.

CDR3 nucleotide sequence: TGTGCCAGCAGCTTATCGGCGGGGGGGCCTTACAATGAGCAGTTCTTC. Its translation: CASSLSAGGPYNEQFF. The chain couples TRBV11-2 to TRBJ2-1; 9 bases are shared with TRBD2. Germline CDR1 SGHAT, CDR2 FQNNGV. The CDR3 is 16 residues long. With V trimmed by 2 bases and J by 4 bases, 6 bases remained unmatched.

The table lists this clonotype with a few counts. This chain links TRBV5-6 with TRBJ2-3; D unclear. Germline V gives CDR1 SGHDT, CDR2 YYEEEE. The CDR3 loop spans 16 amino acids. Trimming shortened V by 4 bases and J by 5 bases, and 20 bases separated the two germline ends. This CDR3 is CASSPTDIRPGDTQYF. DNA of the CDR3: TGTGCCAGCAGCCCTACCGATATACGACCTGGAGATACGCAGTATTTT.

J is TRBJ1-6 and V is TRBV4-1; tentative D call: TRBD1 (5 bases). CDR3 length: 16 residues. With 0 bases removed from V and 5 bases from J, the gap between germline ends came to 11 bases. Germline values: CDR1 MGHRA, CDR2 YSYEKL. The CDR3 DNA sequence: TGCGCCAGCAGCCAAGAAGGGGTCGGGGATAATTCACCCCTCCACTTT. Encoded protein: CASSQEGVGDNSPLHF.

This chain joins TRBV4-3 and TRBJ2-3; weak D call: TRBD2 (5 bases). Trimming removed 4 bases from V and 4 bases from J, with 9 bases in between. The CDR3 consists of 13 residues. CDR1 and CDR2 from the germline V gene are LGHNA and YSLEER. The CDR3 is CASSRSAADTQYF. The CDR3 DNA sequence: TGCGCCAGCAGCCGATCAGCGGCAGATACGCAGTATTTT.

The chain employs TRBV18 and TRBJ1-6, with D unclear. The germline V and J ends were trimmed by 1 base and 8 bases, with 6 bases remaining between them. The CDR3 contains 13 residues. CDR1 and CDR2 from the germline V gene are KGHSH and LQKENI. The DNA for the CDR3 is TGTGCCAGCTCACCACAGAGTGATTCACCCCTCCACTTT. Its translation is CASSPQSDSPLHF. Filled out from reference TRBV18 and TRBJ1-6, the complete variable domain reads NAGVMQNPRHLVRRRGQEARLRCSPMKGHSHVYWYRQLPEEGLKFMVYLQKENIIDESGMPKERFSAEFPKEGPSILRIQQVVRGDSAAYFCASSPQSDSPLHFGNGTRLTVT.

The chain recombines TRBV5-1 with TRBJ1-1; D is possibly TRBD1 (6 bases). The germline V gene encodes CDR1 SGHRS and CDR2 YFSETQ. V was clipped by 6 bases and J by 7 bases, with 25 bases between them. This CDR3 region has 16 residues. Written as DNA, the CDR3 is TGCGCCAGCACGTCGGGGGCTCGCGCGGCCGATGATGAAGCTTTCTTT. Residues: CASTSGARAADDEAFF. The variable domain in full, with the rest retrieved from reference TRBV5-1 and TRBJ1-1, is KAGVTQTPRYLIKTRGQQVTLSCSPISGHRSVSWYQQTPGQGLQFLFEYFSETQRNKGNFPGRFSGRQFSNSRSEMNVSTLELGDSALYLCASTSGARAADDEAFFGQGTRLTVV.

The chain uses TRBV20-1 and TRBJ2-6, with D perhaps matching TRBD1 (5 bases). Germline V gene lookup returns CDR1 DFQATT and CDR2 SNEGSKA (reference sequence). CDR3 length: 11 amino acids. CDR3 region: CGASGANVLTF. The CDR3 region has the DNA TGCGGGGCCTCTGGGGCCAACGTCCTGACTTTC.

The J gene is TRBJ1-1, the V gene TRBV7-2; TRBD1 matches at 8 bases. Trimming took 6 bases from V and 4 from J; bases not matched to a gene: 7. The CDR3 is 14 residues long. The germline CDR1 and CDR2 sequences are SGHTA and FQGNSA. The CDR3 region has the DNA TGTGCCAGCAGACCCGGACAGGGTCCCACTGAAGCTTTCTTT. This translates into CASRPGQGPTEAFF.

This clonotype was seen a handful of times. The V and J genes are TRBV6-2 or TRBV6-3 and TRBJ2-7; 11 bases are shared with TRBD1. The J segment lost 7 bases and the V segment lost 0 bases, leaving 11 bases of the junction unmatched. CDR3 size: 17 residues. In germline, CDR1 is MNHEY, CDR2 SVGEGT. The DNA of the CDR3 is TGTGCCAGCAGTTACTCCCTTCGGTTGGACAGGGGGCGAGAGCAGTACTTC. Protein: CASSYSLRLDRGREQYF.

V usage is TRBV7-2 and J usage is TRBJ2-5; a weak D match, TRBD1 (5 bases). Trimming stripped 6 bases from V and 0 bases from J, with 14 bases between. Germline V gene data show CDR1 as SGHTA and CDR2 as FQGNSA. The CDR3 consists of 15 residues. The CDR3 sequence: CASSSGPTYQETQYF. The CDR3 coding sequence is TGTGCCAGCAGTTCAGGGCCAACGTACCAAGAGACCCAGTACTTC.

V is TRBV4-3 and J is TRBJ2-6; D gene ambiguous. V lost 1 base, J lost 0 bases, and 13 bases lay in between. The CDR3 is made up of 18 amino acids. Germline V gene lookup returns CDR1 LGHNA and CDR2 YSLEER. CDR3 sequence reads: CASSQVWLPNSGANVLTF. The CDR3 bases are TGCGCCAGCAGCCAAGTCTGGTTACCGAACTCTGGGGCCAACGTCCTGACTTTC.

This clonotype was observed a handful of times. The V gene is TRBV7-2, the J gene TRBJ1-1; no clear D. Trimming pared 5 bases from V and 1 base from J, leaving 11 bases between. The CDR3 contains 14 residues. Germline V CDR1 and CDR2: SGHTA, FQGNSA. CDR3 sequence (DNA): TGTGCCAGCAGCCCATCCGCGAGGAACACTGAAGCTTTCTTT. As protein: CASSPSARNTEAFF.

V and J are TRBV7-8 and TRBJ2-2, with D possibly being TRBD2 (7 bases). The CDR3 covers 17 residues. With 4 bases removed from V and 1 base from J, the gap between germline ends came to 16 bases. Germline V gene lookup returns CDR1 SGHVS and CDR2 FQNEAQ. CDR3 amino acids: CASSSLGGGLNTGELFF. CDR3 DNA: TGTGCCAGCAGCTCGTTAGGGGGGGGCCTGAACACCGGGGAGCTGTTTTTT.

This clonotype was counted at least ten times. This chain connects TRBV7-2 to TRBJ2-3; D assignment may be TRBD1 or TRBD2 (6 bases each). Trimming shortened V by 4 bases and J by 4 bases, and 15 bases separated the two germline ends. The germline V gene encodes CDR1 SGHTA and CDR2 FQGNSA. The CDR3 runs 15 residues. The CDR3 DNA reads as TGTGCCAGCAGCTCCCTACTAGCAGGGGCAGATACGCAGTATTTT. It is translated as CASSSLLAGADTQYF.

DNA for the CDR3: TGTGCCAGCAGCTGGACCGGGACAGGGGCTTGGAACACTGAAGCTTTCTTT. It yields the protein CASSWTGTGAWNTEAFF. This chain uses TRBV5-4 with TRBJ1-1, with TRBD1 identical over 10 bases. The CDR3 is made up of 17 amino acids. Unmatched junction bases numbered 9, after V lost 3 bases and J lost 1 base. Germline V gene sequence: CDR1 SGHNT, CDR2 YYREEE (reference sequence).

V and J are TRBV20-1 and TRBJ2-3; 16 nucleotides match TRBD2. V trimming: 1 base; J trimming: 11 bases; junction bases outside the gene matches: 6. The CDR3 loop spans 15 amino acids. Per germline, CDR1 DFQATT and CDR2 SNEGSKA (reference sequence). The CDR3 reads CSARVRGLAGGRQYF. The CDR3 coding sequence is TGCAGTGCTAGAGTCCGGGGACTAGCGGGGGGGCGGCAGTATTTT.

This sequence joins TRBV7-2 and TRBJ2-3; D uncertain. Germline V gene data show CDR1 as SGHTA and CDR2 as FQGNSA. The V end lost 5 bases, the J end lost 2 bases, and 14 bases lay between the germline ends. The length of the CDR3 is 15 residues. The DNA for the CDR3 is TGTGCCAGCAGCCAGGCCTATTTGTCCACAGATACGCAGTATTTT. Its translation is CASSQAYLSTDTQYF.

This clonotype was seen a handful of times. The rearrangement joins TRBV7-6 to TRBJ2-6; D gene unclear. The ends were cut back, 7 bases at V and 0 bases at J, with 7 bases in the middle. This CDR3 spans 14 amino acids. Germline V lookup: CDR1 SGHVS, CDR2 FNYEAQ. CDR3 in amino acids: CASNSNSGANVLTF. The CDR3 coding sequence is TGTGCCAGCAACTCGAACTCTGGGGCCAACGTCCTGACTTTC.

This clonotype showed up many times. This rearrangement joins TRBV5-1 to TRBJ2-3; D is ambiguous. The CDR3 length is 15 residues. Germline CDR1 is SGHRS and CDR2 is YFSETQ. The V and J ends lost 0 bases and 3 bases respectively, with 11 bases between them. The CDR3 coding sequence is TGCGCCAGCAGCTTGGGGAAGGTGACAACAGATACGCAGTATTTT. Encoded protein: CASSLGKVTTDTQYF.

The chain uses TRBV20-1 and TRBJ2-7; 9 bases map to TRBD2. Germline CDR1 reads DFQATT; CDR2 reads SNEGSKA (reference sequence). Unmatched junction bases numbered 19, after V lost 1 base and J lost 0 bases. This CDR3 is 20 amino acids long. This CDR3 reads CSARGIGGLAGTIFSYEQYV. The CDR3 DNA reads as TGCAGTGCTAGAGGCATCGGCGGGCTAGCGGGGACAATTTTCTCCTACGAGCAGTACGTC.

V and J are TRBV5-1 and TRBJ2-7; D unclear. The CDR3 contains 13 residues. Deletions cut 0 bases from V and 2 bases from J, with 6 bases between. Germline V lookup: CDR1 SGHRS, CDR2 YFSETQ. This chain's CDR3 is CASSLDATYEQYF. CDR3 nucleotides: TGCGCCAGCAGCTTGGATGCCACCTACGAGCAGTACTTC.

V usage is TRBV5-1 and J usage is TRBJ2-5; a possible D gene is TRBD1 (6 bases). This CDR3 spans 16 amino acids. With 4 bases removed from V and 2 bases from J, the gap between germline ends came to 18 bases. Looked up from germline, CDR1 is SGHRS and CDR2 is YFSETQ. In DNA form, the CDR3 reads TGCGCCAGCAGCCCGATGGACAGTCCTCTTCAAGAGACCCAGTACTTC. Its protein product is CASSPMDSPLQETQYF.

This chain joins TRBV3-1 and TRBJ2-4; D unclear. The CDR3 is 11 residues long. From germline, CDR1 is LGHDT and CDR2 YNNKEL (reference sequence). V was pared by 2 bases and J by 9 bases, with 5 bases between. CDR3 sequence reads: CASSQLSIQYF. CDR3 DNA sequence: TGTGCCAGCAGCCAACTTTCCATTCAGTACTTC.

The chain couples TRBV30 to TRBJ2-3; D possibly corresponds to TRBD1 (5 bases). This CDR3 contains 12 residues. The ends were cut back, 4 bases at V and 8 bases at J, with 13 bases in the middle. Germline V gene sequence: CDR1 GTSNPN, CDR2 SVGIG (reference sequence). The CDR3, as DNA: TGTGCCTGGAAGGGGAATGGAGTTACGCAGTATTTT. Residues: CAWKGNGVTQYF.

In this sample, this clonotype turned up a few times. The chain joins TRBV4-2 to TRBJ2-4; the D gene is possibly TRBD2 (6 bases). The CDR3 has 17 amino acids. The ends were cut back, 8 bases at V and 0 bases at J, with 20 bases in the middle. Germline CDR1 and CDR2: LGHNA and YNFKEQ. The CDR3 DNA reads TGTGCCAGCGTGTTAGGCCGCGGGGAGCTAGCCAAAAACATTCAGTACTTC. Its translation is CASVLGRGELAKNIQYF.

This clonotype was seen a few times. The V gene is TRBV9, the J gene TRBJ2-2, with D possibly being TRBD1 (6 bases). V was pared by 0 bases and J by 4 bases, with 10 bases between. This CDR3 comprises 15 residues. Germline CDR1 SGDLS, CDR2 YYNGEE. The CDR3 DNA is TGTGCCAGCAGCGTAGGGGGGCTGAGCACCGGGGAGCTGTTTTTT. It yields the protein CASSVGGLSTGELFF.